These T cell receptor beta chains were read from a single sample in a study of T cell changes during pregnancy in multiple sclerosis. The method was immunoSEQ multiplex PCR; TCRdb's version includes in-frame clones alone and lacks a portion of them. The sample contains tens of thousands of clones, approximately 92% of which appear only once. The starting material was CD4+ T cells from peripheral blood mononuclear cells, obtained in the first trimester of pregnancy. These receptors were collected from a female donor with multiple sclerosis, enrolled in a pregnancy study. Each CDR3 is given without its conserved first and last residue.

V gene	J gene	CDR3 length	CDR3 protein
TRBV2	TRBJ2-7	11	ASSTAGIYEQY
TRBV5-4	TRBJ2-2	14	ASSLGAGGTTGELF
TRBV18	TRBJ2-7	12	ASSPNRGSYEQY
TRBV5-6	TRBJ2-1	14	ASSLVSSGAYNEQF
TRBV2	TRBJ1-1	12	ASSEVTRTGEAF
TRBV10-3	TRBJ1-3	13	AIGTGEFSGNTIY
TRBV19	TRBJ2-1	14	ASSIVRAGGPREQF
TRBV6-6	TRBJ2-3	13	ASSRPSGRTDTQY
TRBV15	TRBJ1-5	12	ATSPRTGNQPQH
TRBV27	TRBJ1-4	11	ASAGTGEKKLF
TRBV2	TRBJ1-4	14	ASTLYRDRVNEKLF
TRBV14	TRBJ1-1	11	ASSLWVTTEAF
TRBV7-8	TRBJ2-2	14	ASSLSGRTETGELF
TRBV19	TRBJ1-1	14	ASKGSGMGKNTEAF
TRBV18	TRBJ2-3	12	ASSEARGTDTQY
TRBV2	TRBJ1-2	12	ASSEGGQGGGYT
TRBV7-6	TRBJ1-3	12	ASSEQSSGNTIY
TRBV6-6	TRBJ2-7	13	ASSQLAGGTYEQY
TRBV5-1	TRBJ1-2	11	ASSLVGASGYT
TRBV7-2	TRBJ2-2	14	ASSLGREGWAGELF
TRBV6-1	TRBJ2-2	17	ASSGPGLAVLTYTGELF
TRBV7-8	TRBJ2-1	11	ASSQPPSGEQF
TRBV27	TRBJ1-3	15	ASSLSMPLDSGNTIY
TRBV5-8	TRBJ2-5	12	ASSLRLAVETQY
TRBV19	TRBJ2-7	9	ARELIHEQY
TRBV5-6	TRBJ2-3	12	ASSLRETTDTQY
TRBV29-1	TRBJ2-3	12	SVEARGKGDTQY
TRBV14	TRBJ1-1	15	ASSQDRWGGWDTEAF
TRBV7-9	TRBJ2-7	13	ASSWGQGIAYEQY
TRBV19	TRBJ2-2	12	ASSFLATAGELF
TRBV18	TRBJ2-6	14	ASSTKGQAGANVLT
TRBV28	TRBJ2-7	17	ASSLFLAPGLAEKYEQY
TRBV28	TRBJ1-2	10	ASRIAGGGGT
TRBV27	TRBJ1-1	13	ASSLSGVPNTEAF
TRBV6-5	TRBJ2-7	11	ASSSMGLYEQY
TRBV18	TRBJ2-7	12	ASSPGQGAYEQY
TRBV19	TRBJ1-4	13	ASSTTGTGGEKLF
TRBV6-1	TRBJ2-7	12	ASRNLAGHYEQY
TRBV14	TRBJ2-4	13	ASSQDSVAKNIQY